The present TCR beta chain was sequenced within a study of cytomegalovirus exposure and HLA in healthy donors. Healthy bone marrow donors formed the donor group. Remarks on this clone: Its antigen is unknown.

General study results and limits: A later analysis linked a missense variant in DCLRE1C to the trimming of TCR beta V and J genes.

Germline CDR1 and CDR2: SNHLY and FYNNEI. The CDR3 is 14 residues long. Losses at the gene ends were 6 bases for V and 6 bases for J; bases not matched to a gene: 6. The study ran its PCR with 60 Vbeta and 13 Jbeta primers. Sequencing used immunoSEQ multiplex PCR; TCRdb keeps in-frame clones, though not all of them. The table gives nearly 35,000 clones; the top ten clones make up roughly 3.5% of it. The TCR originated in a woman between 40 and 50 years old in good health and CMV-seropositive. Sequenced: PBMCs. This chain uses TRBV2 with TRBJ2-4; TRBD1 aligns across 9 bases. In nucleotides, the CDR3 is TGTGCCAGCAGGTCACAGGGGGCGGGAAACATTCAGTACTTC. Encoded protein: CASRSQGAGNIQYF.